The next 9 T cell receptor beta chains were all read from a single sample in a study of blood T cell repertoires in COVID-19. This table comes from immunoSEQ multiplex PCR, and its TCRdb copy is limited to in-frame clones, with some not included. The sample records approximately 250,000 clones, around nine tenths being singletons. Specimen: peripheral blood. All receptors derive from a woman aged 55 to 70 who had recovered from COVID-19.

The chain uses TRBV28 and TRBJ2-6; perhaps TRBD1 as D (7 bases). The CDR3 length is 16 residues. From germline, CDR1 is MDHEN and CDR2 SYDVKM. The V end lost 7 bases, the J end lost 3 bases, and 16 bases lay between the germline ends. Written as DNA, the CDR3 is TGTGCCAGCACCCTTTCAGGGGGACTTGGGGCCAACGTCCTGACTTTC. Translating it yields CASTLSGGLGANVLTF.

This chain joins TRBV29-1 and TRBJ2-2, with D maybe TRBD2 (6 bases). The V gene's germline CDR1 is SQVTM and CDR2 ANQGSEA. Deletions cut 5 bases from V and 4 bases from J, with 20 bases between. This CDR3 has 16 amino acids. In DNA form, the CDR3 reads TGCAGCGTTCCAGGCTCCCCACGGGGGTTCACCGGGGAGCTGTTTTTT. It specifies CSVPGSPRGFTGELFF.

V is TRBV2 and J is TRBJ2-3, with D hard to call. Trimming removed 6 bases from V and 14 bases from J, with 21 bases in between. Per the germline V gene, CDR1 is SNHLY and CDR2 is FYNNEI. This CDR3 comprises 13 residues. The DNA for the CDR3 is TGTGCCAGCAGCCCCCCCTACCATTCTCATGCGTATTTT. Translation gives CASSPPYHSHAYF.

The rearrangement links TRBV18 to TRBJ2-1; 7 bases agree with TRBD2. V shed 0 bases and J 8 bases; nucleotides not matched to a gene: 7. The CDR3 is 15 residues long. Germline V gene lookup returns CDR1 KGHSH and CDR2 LQKENI. The CDR3 reads CASSPPGLGVDEQFF. CDR3 sequence (DNA): TGTGCCAGCTCACCACCCGGACTAGGGGTTGATGAGCAGTTCTTC. The whole variable domain, remainder taken from reference TRBV18 and TRBJ2-1, is NAGVMQNPRHLVRRRGQEARLRCSPMKGHSHVYWYRQLPEEGLKFMVYLQKENIIDESGMPKERFSAEFPKEGPSILRIQQVVRGDSAAYFCASSPPGLGVDEQFFGPGTRLTVL.

The V gene is TRBV3-1 (or the pseudogene TRBV3-2), the J gene TRBJ2-7; 7 bases agree with TRBD2. V trimming: 6 bases; J trimming: 6 bases; junction bases outside the gene matches: 11. Germline values: CDR1 LGHDT, CDR2 YNNKEL (reference sequence). The CDR3 totals 14 residues. The CDR3 nucleotides are TGTGCCAGCAGTCTATCGGCGGGAGAGGGCGAGCAGTACTTC. Its translation: CASSLSAGEGEQYF.

The V call is TRBV19, the J call TRBJ1-5; possible D gene TRBD1, 5 bases. CDR3 length: 14 residues. The ends were cut back, 5 bases at V and 4 bases at J, with 12 bases in the middle. CDR1 and CDR2 (germline): LNHDA, SQIVND (reference sequence). This CDR3 is CASSGVGGNQPQHF. CDR3 DNA sequence: TGTGCCAGTAGTGGGGTGGGGGGGAATCAGCCCCAGCATTTT.

This clone was found a few times. The J gene is TRBJ2-2, the V gene TRBV7-9, with 8 bases lining up with TRBD1. The CDR3 contains 17 residues. Germline V gives CDR1 SEHNR, CDR2 FQNEAQ (reference sequence). The V and J ends lost 6 bases and 1 base, in that order; junction bases with no gene match: 10. The CDR3 is CASRRTPGGKNTGELFF. For the CDR3, the DNA is TGTGCCAGCAGACGTACTCCAGGGGGCAAGAACACCGGGGAGCTGTTTTTT.

This chain joins TRBV24-1 and TRBJ2-4, with TRBD2 matching over 7 bases. The CDR3 is 15 residues long. V lost 4 bases and J lost 6; bases outside the gene matches: 8. Germline V gene sequence: CDR1 KGHDR, CDR2 SFDVKD. The CDR3 protein is CATSEARGGPNIQYF. The CDR3 region has the DNA TGTGCCACCAGTGAGGCCCGGGGAGGGCCAAACATTCAGTACTTC.

The J gene is TRBJ2-7, the V gene TRBV9, with TRBD2 matching 7 bases. CDR1 SGDLS and CDR2 YYNGEE come from the germline V gene. Unmatched junction bases numbered 5, after V lost 4 bases and J lost 4 bases. The CDR3 consists of 13 residues. CDR3 DNA sequence: TGTGCCAGCAGCCTATCCGGGAGGTACGAGCAGTACTTC. This encodes CASSLSGRYEQYF. Supplemented by reference TRBV9 and TRBJ2-7, the full variable domain reads DSGVTQTPKHLITATGQRVTLRCSPRSGDLSVYWYQQSLDQGLQFLIQYYNGEERAKGNILERFSAQQFPDLHSELNLSSLELGDSALYFCASSLSGRYEQYFGPGTRLTVT.